The rows below give T cell receptor beta chains drawn from one sample of a study of molecular identifiers for immune sequencing clone quantification. TCRdb re-derived calls from the PCR reads in MiXCR, one entry per CDR3 protein. The sample contains just under 65,000 distinct CDR3 sequences, about a fifth of which appear only once. Material for sequencing was naive CD8+ T cells from blood, with Jurkat cell RNA spiked in. These receptors were taken from a human donor in good health. Some libraries in this study had Jurkat cell RNA spiked in. Both conserved end residues are part of each CDR3. A D gene is named only where the DNA matches it firmly. Size tells how often a clone was seen (once, few, many) or the class of an expanded clone, and some rows leave it out.

d_call: NA
j_call: TRBJ2-7
clone_size: many
v_call: TRBV7-9
cdr3_nt: TGTGCCAGCGCTCAGGGAACGGACAGCCGGGACGAGCAGTACTTC
cdr3_aa: CASAQGTDSRDEQYF

d_call: NA
j_call: TRBJ2-2
clone_size: many
v_call: TRBV6-2/TRBV6-3
cdr3_nt: TGTGCCAGCAGTTACCAACAGGACACCGGGGAGCTGTTTTTT
cdr3_aa: CASSYQQDTGELFF

d_call: NA
j_call: TRBJ2-3
clone_size: many
v_call: TRBV6-5
cdr3_nt: TGTGCCAGCAGTTACGGGGACCCAGATACGCAGTATTTT
cdr3_aa: CASSYGDPDTQYF

d_call: TRBD1
j_call: TRBJ2-1
clone_size: many
v_call: TRBV27
cdr3_nt: TGTGCCAGCAGTTTATTATGGAGACAGGGGGTAAATGAGCAGTTCTTC
cdr3_aa: CASSLLWRQGVNEQFF

d_call: NA
j_call: TRBJ1-1
clone_size: once
v_call: TRBV6-2/TRBV6-3
cdr3_nt: TGTACCAGCAGTTATTCCTGGGTCTACGCTGAAGCTTTCTTT
cdr3_aa: CTSSYSWVYAEAFF

d_call: TRBD2
j_call: TRBJ2-7
clone_size: many
v_call: TRBV28
cdr3_nt: TGTGCCAGCAGTTCCGGACTAGCGGGAGGGCCTGGGTACGAGCAGTACTTC
cdr3_aa: CASSSGLAGGPGYEQYF

d_call: NA
j_call: TRBJ2-7
clone_size: once
v_call: TRBV11-2
cdr3_nt: TGTGCCAGCAGCTTAGTTGTACACTACGAGCAGTACTTC
cdr3_aa: CASSLVVHYEQYF

d_call: TRBD1
j_call: TRBJ2-7
clone_size: many
v_call: TRBV5-6
cdr3_nt: TGTGCCAGCAGCTGGGGGACAGGGAGCTACGAGCAGTACTTC
cdr3_aa: CASSWGTGSYEQYF

d_call: TRBD2
j_call: TRBJ2-7
clone_size: few
v_call: TRBV9
cdr3_nt: TGTGCCAGCAGCGCCGGGACTAGCGGGAGAGACTCCTACGAGCAGTACTTC
cdr3_aa: CASSAGTSGRDSYEQYF

d_call: NA
j_call: TRBJ2-1
clone_size: many
v_call: TRBV15
cdr3_nt: TGTGCCACCAGCAAACCGTTCCGGACAGTCGGTGAGCAGTTCTTC
cdr3_aa: CATSKPFRTVGEQFF

d_call: NA
j_call: TRBJ2-3
clone_size: many
v_call: TRBV4-1
cdr3_nt: TGCGCCAGCAGCCGAGTGGACGGGCCAAGCACAGATACGCAGTATTTT
cdr3_aa: CASSRVDGPSTDTQYF

d_call: NA
j_call: TRBJ2-3
clone_size: many
v_call: TRBV4-3
cdr3_nt: TGCGCCAGCAGCCCAGCAGGGGGCACAGATACGCAGTATTTT
cdr3_aa: CASSPAGGTDTQYF

d_call: TRBD1
j_call: TRBJ1-5
clone_size: many
v_call: TRBV27
cdr3_nt: TGTGCCAGCAGTAAGTCAGGGGGAAATCAGCCCCAGCATTTT
cdr3_aa: CASSKSGGNQPQHF

d_call: TRBD2
j_call: TRBJ2-3
clone_size: many
v_call: TRBV19
cdr3_nt: TGTGCCAGTAGTATAGATCCGAGCGGGGGGGAGGCAGATACGCAGTATTTT
cdr3_aa: CASSIDPSGGEADTQYF

d_call: NA
j_call: TRBJ1-1
clone_size: many
v_call: TRBV6-6
cdr3_nt: TGTGCCATCAGTGAGATGTCGGGCACTGAAGCTTTCTTT
cdr3_aa: CAISEMSGTEAFF

d_call: NA
j_call: TRBJ2-4
clone_size: many
v_call: TRBV21-1
cdr3_nt: TGTGCCAGCAGCAAAGGGACTTCCTCCAAGGCCAAAAACATTCAGTACTTC
cdr3_aa: CASSKGTSSKAKNIQYF

d_call: NA
j_call: TRBJ1-1
clone_size: many
v_call: TRBV6-6
cdr3_nt: TGTGCCAGCAGCCAGGGGATGAACACTGAAGCTTTCTTT
cdr3_aa: CASSQGMNTEAFF

d_call: TRBD1
j_call: TRBJ2-5
clone_size: few
v_call: TRBV25-1
cdr3_nt: TGTGCCAGCAGTGAGGGACAGGGCCTAGAGACCCAGTACTTC
cdr3_aa: CASSEGQGLETQYF

d_call: TRBD1
j_call: TRBJ2-1
clone_size: NA
v_call: TRBV12-3/TRBV12-4
cdr3_nt: TGTGCCAGCAAACAGGGGGCCTACAATGAGCAGTTCTTC
cdr3_aa: CASKQGAYNEQFF

d_call: TRBD1
j_call: TRBJ1-1
clone_size: many
v_call: TRBV7-3
cdr3_nt: TGTGCCAGCAGCCCGGGACAGGGAGAGGGGACTGAAGCTTTCTTT
cdr3_aa: CASSPGQGEGTEAFF

d_call: TRBD2
j_call: TRBJ2-5
clone_size: many
v_call: TRBV5-1
cdr3_nt: TGCGCCAGCAGGGTTGAGGGACTAGCGGGAGTACGACAAGAGACCCAGTACTTC
cdr3_aa: CASRVEGLAGVRQETQYF

d_call: TRBD1
j_call: TRBJ1-2
clone_size: few
v_call: TRBV12-5
cdr3_nt: TGTGCTAGTGGTTTGGAAACAGGGGTTCGAGGCTACACCTTC
cdr3_aa: CASGLETGVRGYTF

d_call: NA
j_call: TRBJ2-1
clone_size: NA
v_call: TRBV11-3
cdr3_nt: TGTGCCAGCACTCCCCGGGGCAACAATGAGCAGTTCTTC
cdr3_aa: CASTPRGNNEQFF

d_call: NA
j_call: TRBJ2-3
clone_size: many
v_call: TRBV27
cdr3_nt: TGTGCCAGCAGCCGTGCTAGGCTCACAGATACGCAGTATTTT
cdr3_aa: CASSRARLTDTQYF

d_call: TRBD2
j_call: TRBJ2-7
clone_size: many
v_call: TRBV19
cdr3_nt: TGTGCCAGTAGTATCGACGGACCTAGCGGGAGAGCCTACGAGCAGTACTTC
cdr3_aa: CASSIDGPSGRAYEQYF

d_call: TRBD1
j_call: TRBJ2-7
clone_size: many
v_call: TRBV2
cdr3_nt: TGTGCCAGCTCCGGGACAGGGGGCTACGAGCAGTACTTC
cdr3_aa: CASSGTGGYEQYF

d_call: NA
j_call: TRBJ2-1
clone_size: few
v_call: TRBV7-8
cdr3_nt: TGTGCCAGCAGCCCGGGGCCAGCGCCCTACAATGAGCAGTTCTTC
cdr3_aa: CASSPGPAPYNEQFF

d_call: NA
j_call: TRBJ2-1
clone_size: many
v_call: TRBV10-3
cdr3_nt: TGTGCCATCAGTGAGTCTAGGAGCGGGTCCTACAATGAGCAGTTCTTC
cdr3_aa: CAISESRSGSYNEQFF

d_call: NA
j_call: TRBJ2-7
clone_size: many
v_call: TRBV6-2/TRBV6-3
cdr3_nt: TGTGCCAGCAGCCGACAGGTCTACGAGCAGTACTTC
cdr3_aa: CASSRQVYEQYF

d_call: NA
j_call: TRBJ2-2
clone_size: few
v_call: TRBV27
cdr3_nt: TGTGCCAGCAGTTTGTCCGGGCCCACCGGGGAGCTGTTTTTT
cdr3_aa: CASSLSGPTGELFF

d_call: NA
j_call: TRBJ1-5
clone_size: NA
v_call: TRBV27
cdr3_nt: TGTGCCAGCAGTTCCGGGACACCATTACATAGCAATCAGCCCCAGCATTTT
cdr3_aa: CASSSGTPLHSNQPQHF

d_call: TRBD2
j_call: TRBJ2-3
clone_size: few
v_call: TRBV5-4
cdr3_nt: TGTGCCAGCAGCGAAGGACTAGCAAGGAGGCAGCCATACACAGATACGCAGTATTTT
cdr3_aa: CASSEGLARRQPYTDTQYF

d_call: TRBD2
j_call: TRBJ2-1
clone_size: few
v_call: TRBV12-3/TRBV12-4
cdr3_nt: TGTGCCAGCAGACCCGGGACTAACTACAATGAGCAGTTCTTC
cdr3_aa: CASRPGTNYNEQFF

d_call: NA
j_call: TRBJ1-1
clone_size: many
v_call: TRBV3-1
cdr3_nt: TGTGCCAGCAGCCACGAGGGACGAGGGAACACTGAAGCTTTCTTT
cdr3_aa: CASSHEGRGNTEAFF

d_call: NA
j_call: TRBJ2-5
clone_size: NA
v_call: TRBV27
cdr3_nt: TGTGCCAGCAGCCCCGGCCACCAAGAGACCCAGTACTTC
cdr3_aa: CASSPGHQETQYF

d_call: NA
j_call: TRBJ2-7
clone_size: many
v_call: TRBV6-1
cdr3_nt: TGTGCCAGCAGTGACCACGGACGGGCCTCTTACGAGCAGTACTTC
cdr3_aa: CASSDHGRASYEQYF

d_call: TRBD1
j_call: TRBJ1-2
clone_size: NA
v_call: TRBV5-1
cdr3_nt: TGCGCCAGCAGCTTGAGGCAGGGGGCAATCCCTTTTAGCTACACCTTC
cdr3_aa: CASSLRQGAIPFSYTF

d_call: TRBD1
j_call: TRBJ1-6
clone_size: many
v_call: TRBV14
cdr3_nt: TGTGCCAGCAGCCAAAGGGACAGGAGCTCCTATAATTCACCCCTCCACTTT
cdr3_aa: CASSQRDRSSYNSPLHF

d_call: TRBD1
j_call: TRBJ1-4
clone_size: many
v_call: TRBV28
cdr3_nt: TGTGCCAGCAGCACCGGGACAGGGGTAGATGAAAAACTGTTTTTT
cdr3_aa: CASSTGTGVDEKLFF